This entry features one TCR beta chain sequence. What it binds is not known. These data come from a study of T cell responses to AZD1222 COVID-19 vaccine. Whole-study findings and limits: Baseline testing showed seropositivity in only six AZD1222 recipients. Of spike-specific TCRs, nearly half reportedly target regions left unmutated in variants. Donors, mostly white British, included more females; clonal diversity was possibly underestimated. Along spike, vaccine-associated CD4 TCRs were found throughout, with dominance at 160-218 and 743-854.

Germline CDR1 is LGHDT and CDR2 is YNNKEL (reference sequence). V was clipped by 0 bases and J by 4 bases, with 6 bases between them. The length of the CDR3 is 13 residues. The repertoire was sequenced with immunoSEQ multiplex PCR; TCRdb's copy has only in-frame clones and lacks some. Seen here are 110,000 to 150,000 clones, about 92% observed once, and the top ten hold around 10%. This sequence originates from an adult who had recovered from COVID-19. The sequencing here drew on peripheral blood, taken after recovery from COVID-19. This sequence joins TRBV3-1 (or the pseudogene TRBV3-2) and TRBJ1-1; D remains ambiguous. The CDR3: CASSQDRGTEAFF. The CDR3, as DNA: TGTGCCAGCAGCCAAGATCGTGGCACTGAAGCTTTCTTT.